A single sample is the source of the 3 T cell receptor beta chains below, sequenced in a study of regulatory T cells in long-lasting Graves disease. The time point is: newly diagnosed GD, antithyroid drugs for less than 3 months. The authors made the TCR library using RNA they extracted from PBMCs. Building of the TCR beta libraries involved iRepertoire HTBI primers and Arm-PCR of CDR3 regions. TCRdb re-called the multiplex PCR reads with MiXCR, one entry per CDR3 protein. Altogether 550,000 or so distinct CDR3 sequences are present, approximately 12% being singletons, with the ten largest covering almost 9%. These sequences were also reported in another study, on T cells in Graves' hyperthyroidism and ophthalmopathy.

The sequencing here drew on peripheral blood mononuclear cells (PBMCs), taken at new diagnosis, from a patient treated with antithyroid drugs. The receptor source for this set is a woman aged 30 to 39 with Graves disease.

This clonotype turned up a few times. V gene TRBV5-4 combines with J gene TRBJ2-2; D is uncertain. V lost 3 bases and J 2 bases, leaving 8 bases between the germline ends. The CDR3 is 14 residues long. Germline assignment: CDR1 SGHNT and CDR2 YYREEE (reference sequence). CDR3: CASSSIINTGELFF. DNA of the CDR3: TGTGCCAGCAGCTCCATAATAAACACCGGGGAGCTGTTTTTT.

This clonotype was detected a few times. J is TRBJ1-3 and V is TRBV4-3; D might be TRBD1 (6 bases). V was pared by 0 bases and J by 4 bases, with 19 bases between. The CDR3 totals 18 residues. Per the germline V gene, CDR1 is LGHNA and CDR2 is YSLEER. The CDR3 nucleotides read TGCGCCAGCAGCCAAGATATAACAGGGACAACTCGGGGAAACACCATATATTTT. Translating it yields CASSQDITGTTRGNTIYF.

This clonotype was counted at least ten times. The chain is built from TRBV6-5 and TRBJ2-1; D remains unclear. The CDR3 has 13 amino acids. From germline, CDR1 is MNHEY and CDR2 SVGAGI. Trimming shortened V by 3 bases and J by 6 bases, and 9 bases separated the two germline ends. The CDR3 protein is CASSYLGVNEQFF. The CDR3 region has the DNA TGTGCCAGCAGTTATCTTGGCGTCAATGAGCAGTTCTTC.